This is a list of T cell receptor beta chains from one sample in a study of shared clonotypes between healthy human individuals. TCRdb's copy holds only in-frame clones and misses some; the assay was immunoSEQ multiplex PCR. This table has some 1.1 million clones, approximately 80% appearing once. Sequenced sample: memory CD4+ T cells from PBMCs. The receptor set was obtained from a man aged 18 to 29 in good health. Some clones in this sample may be carry-over from other donors' samples. Each CDR3 is given with its conserved first and last residue. Fields, in order: V gene, clone size, J gene, D gene, CDR3 protein, CDR3 DNA. D genes are given only for firm matches. The size entry is marked missing in some rows and otherwise reads once, few, many or a size class.

V: TRBV7-3
size: once
J: TRBJ1-1
D: -
CDR3: CASSPTPNTEAFF
DNA: TGTGCCAGCAGCCCCACCCCGAACACTGAAGCTTTCTTT

V: TRBV16
size: once
J: TRBJ2-3
D: -
CDR3: CASSQTRTDTQYF
DNA: TGTGCCAGCAGCCAAACTAGGACAGATACGCAGTATTTT

V: TRBV11-3
size: -
J: TRBJ2-7
D: TRBD1
CDR3: CASSPGTGESEQYF
DNA: TGTGCCAGCAGCCCCGGGACAGGGGAGTCCGAGCAGTACTTC

V: TRBV27
size: few
J: TRBJ2-5
D: TRBD1
CDR3: CASSDRQGAGETQYF
DNA: TGTGCCAGCAGTGATCGACAGGGGGCAGGGGAGACCCAGTACTTC

V: TRBV5-4
size: -
J: TRBJ1-2
D: -
CDR3: CASSVDGNYGYTF
DNA: TGTGCCAGCAGCGTGGATGGGAACTATGGCTACACCTTC

V: TRBV29-1
size: many
J: TRBJ1-1
D: -
CDR3: CSVDHRWGRANTEAFF
DNA: TGCAGCGTTGATCATCGGTGGGGGAGGGCGAACACTGAAGCTTTCTTT

V: TRBV6-6
size: -
J: TRBJ2-2
D: TRBD2
CDR3: CASLAGNTGELFF
DNA: TGTGCCAGTCTAGCGGGGAACACCGGGGAGCTGTTTTTT

V: TRBV18
size: -
J: TRBJ2-3
D: -
CDR3: CASSRLSAGTDTQYF
DNA: TGTGCCAGCTCCCGATTATCAGCTGGCACAGATACGCAGTATTTT

V: TRBV18
size: -
J: TRBJ1-2
D: -
CDR3: CASSLEAEGNYGYTF
DNA: TGTGCCAGCTCCCTGGAAGCAGAGGGCAACTATGGCTACACCTTC

V: TRBV7-2
size: -
J: TRBJ2-2
D: -
CDR3: CASSLATTGELFF
DNA: TGTGCCAGCAGCTTAGCGACCACCGGGGAGCTGTTTTTT

V: TRBV15
size: few
J: TRBJ1-5
D: -
CDR3: CATSRDGTFKPQHF
DNA: TGTGCCACCAGCAGAGACGGGACTTTCAAGCCCCAGCATTTT

V: TRBV5-6
size: -
J: TRBJ1-3
D: TRBD1
CDR3: CASREAGTGGNTIYF
DNA: TGTGCCAGCAGGGAAGCCGGGACAGGGGGAAACACCATATATTTT

V: TRBV7-2
size: few
J: TRBJ1-5
D: -
CDR3: CASSFRGGQPQHF
DNA: TGTGCCAGCAGCTTCAGGGGCGGTCAGCCCCAGCATTTT

V: TRBV7-2
size: -
J: TRBJ2-5
D: -
CDR3: CASGGETQYF
DNA: TGTGCCAGCGGGGGGGAGACCCAGTACTTC

V: TRBV2
size: -
J: TRBJ2-3
D: -
CDR3: CASSFFGGGEGTQYF
DNA: TGTGCCAGCAGTTTCTTTGGGGGTGGAGAGGGTACGCAGTATTTT

V: TRBV6-1
size: once
J: TRBJ2-3
D: TRBD2
CDR3: CASSEGAGGATDTQYF
DNA: TGTGCCAGCAGTGAAGGCGCGGGAGGGGCCACAGATACGCAGTATTTT

V: TRBV11-2
size: -
J: TRBJ2-1
D: -
CDR3: CASSLVGTEQFF
DNA: TGTGCCAGCAGCTTGGTAGGGACTGAGCAGTTCTTC

V: TRBV2
size: -
J: TRBJ1-4
D: TRBD1
CDR3: CASSVGQGENEKLFF
DNA: TGTGCCAGCAGTGTCGGCCAGGGGGAGAATGAAAAACTGTTTTTT

V: TRBV5-1
size: -
J: TRBJ2-7
D: -
CDR3: CASSKGDASYEQYF
DNA: TGCGCCAGCAGCAAAGGGGATGCCTCCTACGAGCAGTACTTC

V: TRBV11-2
size: -
J: TRBJ1-4
D: -
CDR3: CASSFGLGATNEKLFF
DNA: TGTGCCAGCAGCTTCGGGCTTGGGGCAACTAATGAAAAACTGTTTTTT

V: TRBV6-5
size: -
J: TRBJ2-2
D: -
CDR3: CASSIQGFTGELFF
DNA: TGTGCCAGCAGTATCCAGGGATTCACCGGGGAGCTGTTTTTT

V: TRBV7-2
size: -
J: TRBJ2-2
D: -
CDR3: CASSRQGFTGELFF
DNA: TGTGCCAGCAGCCGCCAGGGGTTCACCGGGGAGCTGTTTTTT

V: TRBV7-9
size: -
J: TRBJ2-7
D: TRBD1
CDR3: CASSPGQLQTYEQYF
DNA: TGTGCCAGCAGCCCGGGACAGCTACAAACCTACGAGCAGTACTTC

V: TRBV5-1
size: -
J: TRBJ2-7
D: -
CDR3: CASSTLSQGAYEQYF
DNA: TGCGCCAGCAGCACTCTTTCCCAGGGTGCGTACGAGCAGTACTTC

V: TRBV2
size: -
J: TRBJ2-4
D: TRBD2
CDR3: CASTPLAGLAKNIQYF
DNA: TGTGCCAGCACCCCCTTAGCGGGACTAGCCAAAAACATTCAGTACTTC

V: TRBV7-2
size: -
J: TRBJ2-3
D: -
CDR3: CASRPGRTDTQYF
DNA: TGTGCCAGCAGGCCGGGGCGCACAGATACGCAGTATTTT

V: TRBV30
size: -
J: TRBJ2-2
D: -
CDR3: CAWSGGTPRTGELFF
DNA: TGTGCCTGGAGTGGGGGGACACCTAGGACCGGGGAGCTGTTTTTT

V: TRBV28
size: -
J: TRBJ1-5
D: -
CDR3: CASNRDYNQPQHF
DNA: TGTGCCAGCAATCGGGACTACAATCAGCCCCAGCATTTT